This TCR beta chain is drawn from a study of blood T cell repertoires in COVID-19. Turning to the study itself: Some COVID-19 samples were acute and others convalescent; all came from the United States, Italy and Spain. T cells, B-cell-depleted T cells, or PBMCs provided the cDNA or gDNA that served as material.

How the authors handled the data: Cell counts per sample came from amplifying reference gene primers. Profiling relied on immunoSEQ multiplex PCR, and the TCRdb table lists in-frame clones only, not all of them. The V and J calls and the clone size are those of that table, but D and trimming were determined from the DNA. The sample shows roughly 78,000 clones, roughly nine tenths of them seen only once. The sample holds one count of this clone. Sequencing was carried out using peripheral blood. This TCR was recovered from a woman aged 60-70 years with acute or convalescent COVID-19.

The CDR3 nucleotides are TGTGCCTGGAGTACTTCTGTAACGGGGGGAGGGGAGCTGTTTTTT. Protein sequence: CAWSTSVTGGGELFF. The chain couples TRBV30 to TRBJ2-2, with 7 nucleotides matching TRBD2. Trimming cost V 2 bases and J 8 bases; bases outside gene matches: 11. Germline loops: CDR1 GTSNPN, CDR2 SVGIG (reference sequence). The CDR3 is made up of 15 amino acids.